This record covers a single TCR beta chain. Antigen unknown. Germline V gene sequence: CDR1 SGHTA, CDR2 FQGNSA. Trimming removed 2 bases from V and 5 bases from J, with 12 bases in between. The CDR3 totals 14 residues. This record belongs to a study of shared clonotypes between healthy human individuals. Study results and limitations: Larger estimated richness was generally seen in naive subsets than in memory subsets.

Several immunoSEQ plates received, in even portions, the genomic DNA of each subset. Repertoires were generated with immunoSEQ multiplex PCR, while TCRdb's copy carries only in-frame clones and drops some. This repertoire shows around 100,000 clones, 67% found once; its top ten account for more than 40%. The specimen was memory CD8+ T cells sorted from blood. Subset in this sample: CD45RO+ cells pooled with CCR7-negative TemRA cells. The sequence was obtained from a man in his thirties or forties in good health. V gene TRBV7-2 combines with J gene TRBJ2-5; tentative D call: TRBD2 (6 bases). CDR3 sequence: CASSLYGGWETQYF. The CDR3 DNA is TGTGCCAGCAGCTTATATGGAGGGTGGGAGACCCAGTACTTC.